This entry features one T cell receptor beta chain sequence. Germline CDR1 reads SEHNR; CDR2 reads FQNEAQ (reference sequence). CDR3 length: 14 amino acids. V shed 3 bases and J 2 bases; nucleotides not matched to a gene: 4. The record originates from a study of blood T cell repertoires in COVID-19. At the level of the study: The United States, Italy and Spain provided the acute and convalescent COVID-19 samples.

Original processing notes: Reference gene primer amplification yielded estimated nucleated cell counts. TCRdb keeps only in-frame clones here, not all; method: immunoSEQ multiplex PCR. The DNA was the basis for D and trimming; V, J and clone size are from that table. The data show about 330,000 clones, 88% seen once. The sample consisted of peripheral blood. V and J are TRBV7-9 and TRBJ2-7; TRBD2 agrees at 7 bases. This clonotype was sampled from a woman aged 50 to 65 with active or convalescent COVID-19. The CDR3 sequence: CASSFLAEAYEQYF. The CDR3 bases are TGTGCCAGCAGCTTTCTAGCGGAGGCCTACGAGCAGTACTTC.